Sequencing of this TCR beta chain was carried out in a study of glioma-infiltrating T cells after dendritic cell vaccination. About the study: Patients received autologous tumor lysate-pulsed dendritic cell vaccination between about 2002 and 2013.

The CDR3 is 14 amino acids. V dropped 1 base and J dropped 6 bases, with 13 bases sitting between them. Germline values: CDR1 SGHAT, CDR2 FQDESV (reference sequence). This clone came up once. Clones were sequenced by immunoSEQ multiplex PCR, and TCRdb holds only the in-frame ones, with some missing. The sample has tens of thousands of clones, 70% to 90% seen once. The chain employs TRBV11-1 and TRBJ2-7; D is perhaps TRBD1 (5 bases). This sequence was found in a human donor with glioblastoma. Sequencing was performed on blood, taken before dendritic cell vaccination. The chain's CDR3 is CASSLGGLGVEQYF. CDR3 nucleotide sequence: TGTGCCAGCAGCTTAGGGGGCCTAGGGGTCGAGCAGTACTTC. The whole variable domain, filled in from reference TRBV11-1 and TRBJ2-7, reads EAEVAQSPRYKITEKSQAVAFWCDPISGHATLYWYRQILGQGPELLVQFQDESVVDDSQLPKDRFSAERLKGVDSTLKIQPAELGDSAMYLCASSLGGLGVEQYFGPGTRLTVT.